The present T cell receptor (beta chain) was sequenced within a study of blood T cell repertoires in COVID-19. Study background: COVID-19 samples from acute and convalescent phases originated in the United States, Italy and Spain. T cells, B-cell-depleted T cells, or PBMCs supplied cDNA or gDNA.

The CDR3 consists of 12 residues. Germline CDR1 reads MDHEN; CDR2 reads SYDVKM. In the original processing: Reference gene primers were amplified, and this amplification served to estimate nucleated cell counts. Using immunoSEQ multiplex PCR, the repertoire was profiled, and TCRdb retains in-frame clones only, with some absent. D and trimming were read from the DNA, whereas the V and J calls and clone size are those reported in that table. The sample has 90,000 to 150,000 clones, roughly 88% seen once. To note about this clone: At one boundary the junction diverges from the germline segment, which might be a read error.

The sample consisted of peripheral blood. The chain couples TRBV28 to TRBJ1-2; 7 bases are a match to TRBD1. The receptor comes from a woman aged 50 to 60 with active or convalescent COVID-19. In DNA, the CDR3 is TGTGTCAGCGCACAGGGGTTAATGAGCTACACCTTC. It is translated as CVSAQGLMSYTF.